The text below deals with one TCR beta chain. The data were taken from a study of blood T cell repertoires in COVID-19. V lost 2 bases, J lost 0 bases, and 6 bases stayed unmatched. This CDR3 contains 16 residues. CDR1 and CDR2 from the germline V gene are LGHNA and YNFKEQ. The table came from immunoSEQ multiplex PCR; TCRdb's copy has only in-frame clones and leaves some out. The sample consists of roughly 330,000 clones, more than 70% of them appearing once. The chain has TRBV4-2 and TRBJ1-1, with TRBD1 identical over 7 bases. The sequencing input was peripheral blood. The TCR sequence derives from a man younger than 35 who had recovered from COVID-19. The CDR3 region has the DNA TGTGCCAGCAGCCAATCGGGGACAGCGATGAACACTGAAGCTTTCTTT. It encodes CASSQSGTAMNTEAFF.